This paragraph reports one T cell receptor (beta chain). Its specificity is not known. This sample was included in a study of T cell repertoires in cytomegalovirus infection. TCRdb redid the calling of the reads with MiXCR, one entry per CDR3 protein. The sample yields roughly 45,000 distinct CDR3 sequences, more than 20% seen once. V shed 5 bases, J shed 3 bases, and the junction held 7 bases outside the gene matches. Germline values: CDR1 SGHAT, CDR2 FQDESV (reference sequence). The CDR3 is 15 residues long. The rearrangement links TRBV11-1 to TRBJ2-1; TRBD1 aligns across 7 bases. Material: PBMCs, sequenced either directly or after in vitro stimulation (not recorded which). This receptor was taken from a human donor in good health (CMV status not recorded). Some clones in this sample may be carry-over from other donors' samples. CDR3 sequence: CASSPRGQIYNEQFF. The CDR3, as DNA: TGTGCCAGCAGCCCTAGGGGACAGATCTACAATGAGCAGTTCTTC.